The clone carrying this T cell receptor (beta chain) was detected only once. The data belong to a study of blood T cell repertoires in COVID-19. TCRdb's copy holds only in-frame clones and misses some; the assay was immunoSEQ multiplex PCR. The data contain a few hundred thousand clones, roughly nine tenths of them singletons. This TCR was recovered from a human donor in a cohort exposed to, infected with or recovered from COVID-19 (not recorded which). The donor label of this sample is uncertain. The sample taken for sequencing was PBMCs or T cells enriched from blood (not recorded which).

The CDR3 nucleotides read TGTGCCAGAAGACCCCAGGGCGAGGTCCAGCCCCAGCATTTT. Amino acid sequence: CARRPQGEVQPQHF. The J gene is TRBJ1-5, the V gene TRBV5-3; perhaps TRBD1 as D (5 bases). TRBV5-3 is assigned to the ORF class and has an uncertain function. V lost 5 bases and J 7 bases, leaving 16 bases between the germline ends. The CDR3 has 14 residues.